This T cell receptor beta chain originates from a study of T cell responses to AZD1222 COVID-19 vaccine. In germline, CDR1 is MNHEY, CDR2 SMNVEV (reference sequence). The V gene lost 3 bases and the J gene lost 0 bases, with 15 bases spanning the gap. This CDR3 has 18 residues. Generated by immunoSEQ multiplex PCR, the TCRdb table keeps only in-frame clones and is missing some. The repertoire holds fewer than 200,000 clones, with approximately 92% as singletons. The receptor's source is an adult who received the MenACWY meningococcal vaccine as a control. The chain recombines TRBV27 with TRBJ2-6; the D gene could be TRBD1 or TRBD2 (5 bases each). The source was peripheral blood, collected 28 days after the second dose of the MenACWY control vaccine. CDR3 protein: CASSLTRGDYSGANVLTF. The CDR3 DNA follows: TGTGCCAGCAGTTTGACGAGGGGTGACTACTCTGGGGCCAACGTCCTGACTTTC.